This is a list of T cell receptor beta chains from one sample in a study of early T cells in non-severe SARS-CoV-2 infection. TCRdb called the 5' RACE reads again in MiXCR, with one record for every CDR3 protein. Among about 40,000 distinct CDR3 sequences listed, approximately 6.3% were seen once. Sequenced material: whole blood, taken at baseline. The receptors were gathered from an adult who was a healthcare worker with PCR-confirmed SARS-CoV-2 infection or an uninfected control (not recorded which). The CDR3 runs from the conserved cysteine through the conserved F or W. The D gene is left open where the match is weak. A row's size may be missing; if present it is once, few, many or a size class.

CDR3 protein | CDR3 DNA | J gene | clone size | V gene | D gene
CASSGLGQGATGELFF | TGTGCCAGCAGCGGTCTAGGACAGGGGGCGACCGGGGAGCTGTTTTTT | TRBJ2-2 | . | TRBV9 | TRBD1
CSALDPMVGGLYNEQFF | TGCAGTGCGTTGGATCCTATGGTGGGAGGGCTCTACAATGAGCAGTTCTTC | TRBJ2-1 | many | TRBV20-1 | TRBD2
CVSSFGGGGPSSYNEQFF | TGTGTCAGCAGCTTTGGCGGGGGGGGACCAAGCTCCTACAATGAGCAGTTCTTC | TRBJ2-1 | . | TRBV7-6 | TRBD2
CASSPGTGRETQYF | TGTGCCAGCAGCCCGGGGACAGGACGGGAGACCCAGTACTTC | TRBJ2-5 | . | TRBV5-4 | TRBD1
CASSRSGGTYNEQFF | TGTGCCAGCAGTCGTAGCGGGGGCACCTACAATGAGCAGTTCTTC | TRBJ2-1 | many | TRBV12-3/TRBV12-4 | TRBD2
CAIFGGRARADTQYF | TGTGCCATCTTCGGGGGGCGAGCACGCGCAGATACGCAGTATTTT | TRBJ2-3 | . | TRBV28 | .
CASSLLGHSGNTIYF | TGTGCCAGCAGTTTACTGGGGCACTCTGGAAACACCATATATTTT | TRBJ1-3 | few | TRBV27 | .
CSASGHETGRNTEAFF | TGCAGTGCTAGCGGGCATGAAACAGGGCGGAACACTGAAGCTTTCTTT | TRBJ1-1 | many | TRBV20-1 | .
CASSYSRGKETQYF | TGTGCCAGCAGTTACTCGAGAGGAAAAGAGACCCAGTACTTC | TRBJ2-5 | few | TRBV6-2/TRBV6-3 | .
CASRPLGGLYHYTF | TGTGCCAGCAGACCCCTCGGGGGGCTCTATCACTACACCTTC | TRBJ1-2 | . | TRBV12-3/TRBV12-4 | .
CASSPGQGGETEAFF | TGTGCCAGCAGTCCCGGACAGGGCGGGGAAACTGAAGCTTTCTTT | TRBJ1-1 | many | TRBV12-3/TRBV12-4 | TRBD1
CASSSIRSYEQYF | TGTGCCAGCAGCTCGATCCGGTCCTACGAGCAGTACTTC | TRBJ2-7 | few | TRBV7-2 | .
CASSEVRPGQGTYEQYF | TGTGCCAGCAGTGAAGTTCGCCCGGGACAGGGAACCTACGAGCAGTACTTC | TRBJ2-7 | few | TRBV2 | TRBD1
CASSFRPIHSYNEQFF | TGTGCCAGCAGTTTCAGACCGATCCACTCCTACAATGAGCAGTTCTTC | TRBJ2-1 | many | TRBV28 | .
CASGPSGARNEQFF | TGTGCCAGCGGCCCTAGCGGGGCCCGCAATGAGCAGTTCTTC | TRBJ2-1 | many | TRBV7-2 | TRBD2
CASKGHLYEQYF | TGCGCCAGCAAAGGACACCTCTACGAGCAGTACTTC | TRBJ2-7 | few | TRBV5-1 | .
CASSLGGGGRNEQFF | TGTGCCAGCAGCTTGGGCGGCGGGGGCCGCAATGAGCAGTTCTTC | TRBJ2-1 | many | TRBV5-4 | .
CASSPTGSLLETQYF | TGTGCCAGCAGCCCGACAGGGAGCCTGCTGGAGACCCAGTACTTC | TRBJ2-5 | . | TRBV5-5 | TRBD1
CASSPYRDRTNTGELFF | TGTGCCAGCAGCCCGTACCGGGACAGGACGAACACCGGGGAGCTGTTTTTT | TRBJ2-2 | few | TRBV5-4 | TRBD1
CSARTNGNTEAFF | TGCAGTGCTAGAACCAACGGGAACACTGAAGCTTTCTTT | TRBJ1-1 | many | TRBV20-1 | .
CASSARRQDEQFF | TGTGCCAGCAGTGCCAGACGCCAGGACGAGCAGTTCTTC | TRBJ2-1 | many | TRBV12-3/TRBV12-4 | .
CASSWETGNSELYGYTF | TGTGCCAGCAGCTGGGAGACAGGGAACTCGGAACTCTATGGCTACACCTTC | TRBJ1-2 | . | TRBV11-3 | TRBD1
CASSVGWGTTDTQYF | TGTGCCAGCAGCGTAGGGTGGGGGACCACAGATACGCAGTATTTT | TRBJ2-3 | medium-sized | TRBV7-2 | .
CASSQDRGGVSAQETQYF | TGCGCCAGCAGCCAAGATCGGGGGGGTGTAAGCGCACAAGAGACCCAGTACTTC | TRBJ2-5 | many | TRBV4-1 | TRBD2
CSAAPPGQGVEQYF | TGCAGTGCGGCCCCCCCGGGACAGGGGGTCGAGCAGTACTTC | TRBJ2-7 | many | TRBV20-1 | TRBD1
CASSKDRNNQPQHF | TGTGCCAGTAGTAAGGACAGAAACAATCAGCCCCAGCATTTT | TRBJ1-5 | many | TRBV19 | .
CASSYSLFGSDILQETQYF | TGTGCCAGCAGTTACTCTCTCTTTGGGTCGGACATCCTTCAAGAGACCCAGTACTTC | TRBJ2-5 | many | TRBV6-2/TRBV6-3 | .